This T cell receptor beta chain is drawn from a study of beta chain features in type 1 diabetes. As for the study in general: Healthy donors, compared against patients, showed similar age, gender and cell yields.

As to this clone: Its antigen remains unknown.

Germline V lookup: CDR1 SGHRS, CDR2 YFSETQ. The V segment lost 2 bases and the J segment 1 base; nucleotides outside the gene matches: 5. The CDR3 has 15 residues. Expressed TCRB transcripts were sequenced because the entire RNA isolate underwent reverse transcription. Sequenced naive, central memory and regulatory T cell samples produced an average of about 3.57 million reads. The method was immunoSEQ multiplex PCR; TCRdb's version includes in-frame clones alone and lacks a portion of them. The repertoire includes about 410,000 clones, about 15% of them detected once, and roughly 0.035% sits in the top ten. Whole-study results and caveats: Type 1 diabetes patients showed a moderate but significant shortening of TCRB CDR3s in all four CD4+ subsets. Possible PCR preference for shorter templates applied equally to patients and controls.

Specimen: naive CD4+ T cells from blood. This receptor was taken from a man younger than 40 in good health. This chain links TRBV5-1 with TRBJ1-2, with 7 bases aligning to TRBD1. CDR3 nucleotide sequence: TGCGCCAGCAGCTTACCGGGACAGATTAACTATGGCTACACCTTC. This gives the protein CASSLPGQINYGYTF.